The 28 T cell receptor beta chains listed next were all sequenced from one sample in a study of Ad26.COV2.S vaccination and SARS-CoV-2 variants (dated by TCRdb to the early 2020s). The library was produced with the immunoSEQ multiplex PCR assay. TCRdb stores this immuneACCESS table with in-frame sequences only. Part of the clones is absent; in the studies checked, under half of the shortfall reflects unresolved V genes, and no reason is known for the rest. The sample table lists hundreds of thousands of clones, more than 75% of them with a count of one. 3.4% of the sample lies in the top ten. The intended sense of this specimen's treatment or condition label: around 19 received Ad26.COV2.S at low or high dose, single or two shots; roughly five received placebo; per-sample allocation not given. Repertoires of vaccine and placebo recipients were sequenced from samples collected on day 63 after the first injection.

The material sequenced was peripheral blood, taken in a trial of Ad26.COV2.S vaccine versus placebo. Source of these receptors: a person between 18 and 65 years old who received the Ad26.COV2.S COVID-19 vaccine or a placebo.

This clone showed up just once. This rearrangement joins TRBV7-2 to TRBJ2-3; possibly TRBD1 for D (5 bases). V was pared by 6 bases and J by 6 bases, with 10 bases between. Germline CDR1 is SGHTA and CDR2 is FQGNSA. The CDR3 is 12 amino acids. This CDR3 is CASRFNRDTQYF. The CDR3, as DNA: TGTGCCAGCAGGTTCAACAGGGATACGCAGTATTTT. Full variable domain (outside the CDR3, taken from reference TRBV7-2 and TRBJ2-3): GAGVSQSPSNKVTEKGKDVELRCDPISGHTALYWYRQSLGQGLEFLIYFQGNSAPDKSGLPSDRFSAERTGGSVSTLTIQRTQQEDSAVYLCASRFNRDTQYFGPGTRLTVL.

The chain is built from TRBV7-8 and TRBJ2-7, with D possibly TRBD2 on 6 matching bases. Per the germline V gene, CDR1 is SGHVS and CDR2 is FQNEAQ. V lost 5 bases, J lost 7 bases, and 21 bases lay in between. This CDR3 has 15 amino acids. The CDR3 sequence: CASSPVGTVEWEQYF. The CDR3 region has the DNA TGTGCCAGCAGCCCCGTTGGGACTGTGGAGTGGGAGCAGTACTTC.

This chain connects TRBV6-5 to TRBJ2-7; the D gene could be TRBD1 or TRBD2 (6 bases each). Deletions cut 0 bases from V and 5 bases from J, with 14 bases between. CDR3 length equals 15 residues. Per germline, CDR1 MNHEY and CDR2 SVGAGI. CDR3 coding DNA: TGTGCCAGCAGTTACTCGAGGGGGGCCGCGAACGAGCAGTACTTC. Translation: CASSYSRGAANEQYF.

The chain combines TRBV3-1 (or the pseudogene TRBV3-2) with TRBJ2-7, with 10 bases identical to TRBD2. Per germline, CDR1 LGHDT and CDR2 YNNKEL (reference sequence). The ends lost 0 bases at V and 7 bases at J; junction bases unmatched: 6. CDR3 size: 15 residues. CDR3 DNA sequence: TGTGCCAGCAGCCAAGACAGCGGGGGGGCCTGGGAGCAGTACTTC. This gives the protein CASSQDSGGAWEQYF.

The V call is TRBV7-9, the J call TRBJ1-2; maybe TRBD1 (5 bases). Trimming removed 0 bases from V and 8 bases from J, with 16 bases in between. The CDR3 covers 15 residues. Germline CDR1 is SEHNR and CDR2 is FQNEAQ (reference sequence). The CDR3 loop reads CASSLAAEKGYGYTF. The CDR3 nucleotides are TGTGCCAGCAGCTTAGCGGCCGAGAAGGGGTACGGCTACACCTTC.

This chain links TRBV7-8 with TRBJ2-7; 8 positions match TRBD1. Germline V gives CDR1 SGHVS, CDR2 FQNEAQ. The V and J ends lost 5 bases and 0 bases, in that order; junction bases with no gene match: 6. The CDR3 contains 15 residues. This chain's CDR3 is CASSAGQATSYEQYF. CDR3 bases: TGTGCCAGCAGCGCGGGACAGGCGACCTCCTACGAGCAGTACTTC.

The V call is TRBV4-2, the J call TRBJ1-1; 9 nucleotides agree with TRBD1. This CDR3 is 16 amino acids long. Germline CDR1 LGHNA, CDR2 YNFKEQ. V shed 0 bases and J 4 bases; nucleotides not matched to a gene: 6. This CDR3 is CASSQDLTGGTTEAFF. The CDR3 DNA follows: TGTGCCAGCAGCCAAGATCTTACAGGGGGCACCACTGAAGCTTTCTTT.

The gene calls are TRBV6-5 and TRBJ1-2, with a possible D match to TRBD1 (5 bases). V dropped 11 bases and J dropped 8 bases, with 21 bases sitting between them. The CDR3 has 13 residues. The germline V gene encodes CDR1 MNHEY and CDR2 SVGAGI. The chain's CDR3 is CAGGGEGLEGYTF. Written as DNA, the CDR3 is TGTGCCGGGGGGGGTGAGGGCCTGGAAGGCTACACCTTC.

CDR3 nucleotides: TGTGCCAGCAGCTCCCGGACTAGCGGGGGCTACGAGCAGTACTTC. This translates into CASSSRTSGGYEQYF. The chain has TRBV7-9 and TRBJ2-7; 13 bases fit TRBD2. Germline loops: CDR1 SEHNR, CDR2 FQNEAQ (reference sequence). After removal of 4 bases from V and 3 bases from J, the junction contained 3 bases not matched to a gene. The CDR3 consists of 15 residues. Looking up the rest from reference TRBV7-9 and TRBJ2-7 gives the full variable domain: DTGVSQNPRHKITKRGQNVTFRCDPISEHNRLYWYRQTLGQGPEFLTYFQNEAQLEKSRLLSDRFSAERPKGSFSTLEIQRTEQGDSAMYLCASSSRTSGGYEQYFGPGTRLTVT.

On this clone itself: The sample holds other DNA sequences that translate to the same CDR3. The V and J genes are TRBV27 and TRBJ1-1; 8 bases match TRBD1. V lost 6 bases and J lost 1; bases outside the gene matches: 4. The germline V gene encodes CDR1 MNHEY and CDR2 SMNVEV (reference sequence). The length of the CDR3 is 14 residues. DNA of the CDR3: TGTGCCAGCAGGTACCAGGGGGCGAACACTGAAGCTTTCTTT. Its protein is CASRYQGANTEAFF.

The chain couples TRBV19 to TRBJ2-1; 8 bases are a match to TRBD1. V trimming: 6 bases; J trimming: 9 bases; junction bases outside the gene matches: 10. The CDR3 has 14 residues. The germline CDR1 and CDR2 sequences are LNHDA and SQIVND (reference sequence). DNA of the CDR3: TGTGCCAGTAGCAGACAGGGGCTTTACGTTGAGCAGTTCTTC. Protein sequence: CASSRQGLYVEQFF.

This clone was seen a handful of times. The V gene is TRBV7-9, the J gene TRBJ1-3, with D possibly matching TRBD1 (5 bases). Germline V gene sequence: CDR1 SEHNR, CDR2 FQNEAQ (reference sequence). This CDR3 is 16 amino acids long. V gave up 5 bases and J gave up 0 bases, with 14 bases separating them. Here the CDR3 reads CASSGGTVLSGNTIYF. Here the CDR3 DNA reads TGTGCCAGCAGCGGCGGGACGGTTCTCTCTGGAAACACCATATATTTT.

V gene TRBV4-1 combines with J gene TRBJ1-1; no reliable D call. This CDR3 has 16 amino acids. CDR1 and CDR2 from the germline V gene are MGHRA and YSYEKL. The germline V and J ends were trimmed by 0 bases and 3 bases, with 14 bases remaining between them. The CDR3 spells CASSQDWGSGYTEAFF. The CDR3 nucleotides are TGCGCCAGCAGCCAAGACTGGGGATCTGGGTACACTGAAGCTTTCTTT.

The chain couples TRBV6-5 to TRBJ2-5; TRBD2 might be the D (6 bases). The CDR3 has 15 amino acids. V was trimmed by 2 bases and J by 2 bases, leaving 12 bases between them. CDR1 is MNHEY, CDR2 SVGAGI, per germline. CDR3 in DNA: TGTGCCAGCAGTTACGAGATAGCGGATCAAGAGACCCAGTACTTC. It is translated as CASSYEIADQETQYF.

The chain carries TRBV27 and TRBJ2-7; D may be TRBD2 (7 bases). V was cut by 6 bases and J by 0 bases, with 15 bases left in between. The CDR3 loop spans 15 amino acids. CDR1 MNHEY and CDR2 SMNVEV come from the germline V gene (reference sequence). The CDR3 DNA reads as TGTGCCAGCAGGGCTCCGGGGGGCTTCTCCTACGAGCAGTACTTC. It codes for CASRAPGGFSYEQYF.

This chain joins TRBV7-2 and TRBJ1-5, with D tentatively TRBD1 (6 bases). The CDR3 has 16 residues. Trimming took off 5 bases at V and 2 bases at J, with 16 bases between the two ends. CDR1 and CDR2 (germline): SGHTA, FQGNSA. Here the CDR3 DNA reads TGTGCCAGCAGCCCGAGGGGGTCCCAGGGCAATCAGCCCCAGCATTTT. Residues: CASSPRGSQGNQPQHF. The variable domain in full, with the rest retrieved from reference TRBV7-2 and TRBJ1-5, is GAGVSQSPSNKVTEKGKDVELRCDPISGHTALYWYRQSLGQGLEFLIYFQGNSAPDKSGLPSDRFSAERTGGSVSTLTIQRTQQEDSAVYLCASSPRGSQGNQPQHFGDGTRLSIL.

This clone was counted a few times. The rearrangement uses TRBV4-1 and TRBJ2-1; TRBD1 agrees at 7 bases. CDR1 and CDR2 (germline): MGHRA, YSYEKL. Trimming cost V 1 base and J 4 bases; bases outside gene matches: 7. CDR3 length: 16 residues. This CDR3 reads CASSQGDRRRYNEQFF. DNA of the CDR3: TGCGCCAGCAGCCAAGGGGACAGACGTAGGTACAATGAGCAGTTCTTC.

This sequence joins TRBV27 and TRBJ2-7; TRBD1 or TRBD2 may be the D gene (5 bases each). Trimming took 6 bases from V and 4 from J, leaving 19 bases between them. The CDR3 is 15 residues long. Germline CDR1 is MNHEY and CDR2 is SMNVEV (reference sequence). The CDR3, as DNA: TGTGCCAGCAGCGATTTCCGGGACGGTGGATACGAGCAGTACTTC. It yields the protein CASSDFRDGGYEQYF.

V usage is TRBV4-3 and J usage is TRBJ2-4; no clear D. V was clipped by 0 bases and J by 9 bases, with 15 bases between them. Germline V CDR1 and CDR2: LGHNA, YSLEER. This CDR3 is built from 15 residues. CDR3 amino acids: CASSQERSGSGIQYF. In DNA, the CDR3 is TGCGCCAGCAGCCAAGAAAGGAGTGGTTCGGGCATTCAGTACTTC.

CDR3 protein: CASSDYGERSPRDYGYTF. CDR3 nucleotide sequence: TGTGCCAGCAGTGATTATGGAGAACGGAGCCCGAGAGACTATGGCTACACCTTC. The chain recombines TRBV25-1 with TRBJ1-2; D is uncertain. Germline V gene lookup returns CDR1 MGHDK and CDR2 SYGVNS. Trimming took off 3 bases at V and 3 bases at J, with 23 bases between the two ends. The CDR3 is made up of 18 amino acids.

The rearrangement uses TRBV19 and TRBJ1-1, with D possibly being TRBD1 (6 bases). There are 15 residues in the CDR3. The V end was cut by 4 bases, the J end by 1 base, with 13 bases between. The germline CDR1 and CDR2 sequences are LNHDA and SQIVND (reference sequence). As DNA, the CDR3 is TGTGCCAGTAGTACCTCAACGACAGGGAACACTGAAGCTTTCTTT. The encoded protein is CASSTSTTGNTEAFF.

The genes are TRBV14 and TRBJ1-2; no clear D gene. CDR3 length equals 15 residues. Per the germline V gene, CDR1 is SGHDN and CDR2 is FVKESK. Trimming left V 3 bases short and J 7 bases short, with 18 bases between. The CDR3 DNA is TGTGCCAGCAGCCATGCGACTATGGCGACCGCTGGCTACACCTTC. It encodes CASSHATMATAGYTF.

This chain's CDR3 is CASSLELRDTQYF. CDR3 sequence (DNA): TGCGCCAGCAGCTTGGAGCTCAGGGATACGCAGTATTTT. The genes are TRBV5-1 and TRBJ2-3; D unresolved. The ends were cut back, 0 bases at V and 6 bases at J, with 8 bases in the middle. Germline CDR1 and CDR2: SGHRS and YFSETQ. The CDR3 totals 13 residues.

The chain is built from TRBV7-8 and TRBJ1-5; TRBD1 is a possible D gene (6 bases). This CDR3 contains 13 residues. CDR1 SGHVS and CDR2 FQNEAQ come from the germline V gene. Deletions cut 3 bases from V and 4 bases from J, with 7 bases between. In DNA form, the CDR3 reads TGTGCCAGCAGCTTCCAGGGGAATCAGCCCCAGCATTTT. This sequence encodes CASSFQGNQPQHF.

The V gene is TRBV7-6, the J gene TRBJ2-4; 9 bases fit TRBD1. The germline V gene has CDR1 SGHVS and CDR2 FNYEAQ. This CDR3 has 14 residues. V lost 4 bases and J lost 6; bases outside the gene matches: 4. In DNA form, the CDR3 reads TGTGCCAGCAGCTCGGGACAGGGTAGAAACATTCAGTACTTC. Translated: CASSSGQGRNIQYF.

The rearrangement links TRBV7-3 to TRBJ1-1, with TRBD1 as a possible D gene (5 bases). V lost 5 bases to trimming and J lost 3 bases, with 19 bases between them. Germline values: CDR1 SGHTA, CDR2 FQGTGA. This CDR3 has 16 amino acids. CDR3 residues: CASSPGGRRSDTEAFF. CDR3 bases: TGTGCCAGCAGCCCTGGGGGTCGGAGGTCGGACACTGAAGCTTTCTTT.

This clone was seen more than once but under ten times. The genes are TRBV6-5 and TRBJ2-2; 7 bases align to TRBD1. The J segment lost 0 bases and the V segment lost 11 bases, leaving 3 bases of the junction unmatched. The CDR3 contains 13 residues. The germline CDR1 and CDR2 sequences are MNHEY and SVGAGI. The CDR3 bases are TGTGCCGGGGGACAGTCGAACACCGGGGAGCTGTTTTTT. It yields the protein CAGGQSNTGELFF.

The chain is built from TRBV27 and TRBJ1-3, with D possibly being TRBD1 (5 bases). The CDR3 extends over 14 amino acids. The V end lost 6 bases, the J end lost 4 bases, and 13 bases lay between the germline ends. Germline V gives CDR1 MNHEY, CDR2 SMNVEV (reference sequence). CDR3 sequence reads: CASRLLGPGNTIYF. DNA of the CDR3: TGTGCCAGCAGATTACTGGGGCCCGGAAACACCATATATTTT.